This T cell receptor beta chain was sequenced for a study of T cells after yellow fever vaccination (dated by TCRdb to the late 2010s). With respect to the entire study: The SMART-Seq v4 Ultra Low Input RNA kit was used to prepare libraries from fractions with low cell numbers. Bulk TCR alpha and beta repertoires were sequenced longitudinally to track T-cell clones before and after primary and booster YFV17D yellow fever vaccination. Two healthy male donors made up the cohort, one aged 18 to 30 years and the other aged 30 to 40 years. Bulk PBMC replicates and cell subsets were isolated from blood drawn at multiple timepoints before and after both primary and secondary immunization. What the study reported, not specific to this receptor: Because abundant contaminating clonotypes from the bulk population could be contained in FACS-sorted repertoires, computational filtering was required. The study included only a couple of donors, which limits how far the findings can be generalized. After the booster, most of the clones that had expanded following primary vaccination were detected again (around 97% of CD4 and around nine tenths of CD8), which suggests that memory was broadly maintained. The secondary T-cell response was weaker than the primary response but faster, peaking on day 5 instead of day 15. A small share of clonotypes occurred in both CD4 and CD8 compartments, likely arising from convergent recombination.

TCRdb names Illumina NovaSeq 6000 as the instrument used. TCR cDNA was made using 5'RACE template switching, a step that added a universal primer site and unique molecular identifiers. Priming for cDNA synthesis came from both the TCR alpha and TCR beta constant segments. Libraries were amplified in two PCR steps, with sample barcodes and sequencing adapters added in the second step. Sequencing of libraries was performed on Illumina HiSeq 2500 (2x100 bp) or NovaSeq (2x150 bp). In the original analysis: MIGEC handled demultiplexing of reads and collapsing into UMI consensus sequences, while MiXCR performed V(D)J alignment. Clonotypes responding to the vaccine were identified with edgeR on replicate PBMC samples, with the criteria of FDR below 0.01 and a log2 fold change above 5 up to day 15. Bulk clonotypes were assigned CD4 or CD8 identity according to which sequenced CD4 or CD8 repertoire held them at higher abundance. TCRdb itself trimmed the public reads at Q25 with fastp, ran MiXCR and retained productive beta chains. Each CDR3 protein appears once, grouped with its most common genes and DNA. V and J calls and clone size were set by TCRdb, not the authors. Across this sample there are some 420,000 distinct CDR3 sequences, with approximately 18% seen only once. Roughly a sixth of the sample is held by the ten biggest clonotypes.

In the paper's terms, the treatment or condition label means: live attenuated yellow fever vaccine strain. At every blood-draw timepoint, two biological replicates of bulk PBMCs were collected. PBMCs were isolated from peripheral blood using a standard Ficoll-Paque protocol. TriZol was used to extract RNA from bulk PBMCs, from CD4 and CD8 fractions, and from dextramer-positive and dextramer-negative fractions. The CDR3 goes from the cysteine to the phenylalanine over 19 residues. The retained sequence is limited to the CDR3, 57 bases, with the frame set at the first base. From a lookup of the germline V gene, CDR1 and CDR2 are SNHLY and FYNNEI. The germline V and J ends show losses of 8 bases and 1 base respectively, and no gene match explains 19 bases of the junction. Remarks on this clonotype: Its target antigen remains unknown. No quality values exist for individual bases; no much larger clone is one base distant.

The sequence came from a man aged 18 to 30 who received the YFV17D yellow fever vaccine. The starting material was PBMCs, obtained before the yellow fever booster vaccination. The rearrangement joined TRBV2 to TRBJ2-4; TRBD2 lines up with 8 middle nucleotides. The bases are TGTGCCAGCGACCTTTCCGGGACACGGGGGGGGTTGGCCAAAAACATTCAGTACTTC. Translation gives CASDLSGTRGGLAKNIQYF.